The 25 T cell receptor beta chains given below trace back to one sample, sequenced in a study of T cells in Graves' hyperthyroidism and ophthalmopathy. The TCR beta CDR3 regions underwent amplification using RNA transcripts as the source. A set of HTBI primers served as the primers for a first-round RT-PCR of the TCR CDR3. Each CDR3 protein gets one entry after TCRdb re-called the multiplex PCR reads with MiXCR. The sample holds roughly 800,000 distinct CDR3 sequences; around 38% are singletons and the top ten take about 8.9%. The material sequenced was blood. All receptors come from a man between 18 and 35 years old with Graves' hyperthyroidism.

The V gene is TRBV7-9, the J gene TRBJ2-7; 7 bases agree with TRBD1. J lost 2 bases, V lost 3 bases, and 7 bases had no gene match. This CDR3 region has 15 residues. Germline CDR1 SEHNR, CDR2 FQNEAQ (reference sequence). This CDR3 is CASSFLGTDAYEQYF. The CDR3 region has the DNA TGTGCCAGCAGCTTCCTCGGGACAGATGCCTACGAGCAGTACTTC. Full variable domain (rest looked up from reference TRBV7-9 and TRBJ2-7): DTGVSQNPRHKITKRGQNVTFRCDPISEHNRLYWYRQTLGQGPEFLTYFQNEAQLEKSRLLSDRFSAERPKGSFSTLEIQRTEQGDSAMYLCASSFLGTDAYEQYFGPGTRLTVT.

Remarks on this clonotype: This is likely a read error, given that the CDR3 carries no conserved phenylalanine or tryptophan at its end. The chain couples TRBV24-1 to TRBJ2-1; D is perhaps TRBD2 (6 bases). Germline-derived CDR1 and CDR2 are KGHDR and SFDVKD. Trimming took 3 bases from V and 1 from J, leaving 15 bases between them. This CDR3 has 17 residues. CDR3 sequence reads: CATSDASGRESYNEQFY. CDR3 DNA sequence: TGTGCCACCAGTGATGCCTCCGGGCGGGAATCCTACAATGAGCAGTTCTAC.

The chain couples TRBV15 to TRBJ1-1, with TRBD1 matching 7 bases. This CDR3 region has 15 residues. Trimming at V came to 3 bases and at J to 0 bases, leaving 4 bases not matched to a gene. Germline V gene lookup returns CDR1 LNHNV and CDR2 YYDKDF (reference sequence). This CDR3 reads CATSSRTGVNTEAFF. The CDR3 bases are TGTGCCACCAGCAGTAGAACAGGGGTGAACACTGAAGCTTTCTTT. The entire variable domain, with the rest obtained from reference TRBV15 and TRBJ1-1, is as follows: DAMVIQNPRYQVTQFGKPVTLSCSQTLNHNVMYWYQQKSSQAPKLLFHYYDKDFNNEADTPDNFQSRRPNTSFCFLDIRSPGLGDTAMYLCATSSRTGVNTEAFFGQGTRLTVV.

At least ten counts were recorded for this clonotype. V gene TRBV20-1 combines with J gene TRBJ2-7; D possibly matches TRBD1 or TRBD2 (5 bases each). V was pared by 6 bases and J by 9 bases, with 21 bases between. Looked up from germline, CDR1 is DFQATT and CDR2 is SNEGSKA (reference sequence). The CDR3 has 13 residues. CDR3 DNA sequence: TGCAGTGCGCCGAAGACCCTTGCTGGGGGGCAGTACTTC. It yields the protein CSAPKTLAGGQYF.

This clonotype was recorded at least ten times. The rearrangement uses TRBV5-8 and TRBJ2-5; a weak D match, TRBD1 (6 bases). V lost 4 bases, J lost 7 bases, and 14 bases lay in between. Per germline, CDR1 SGHTS and CDR2 YDEGEE. The CDR3 has 13 amino acids. The CDR3 spells CASSDDGGWTQYF. The CDR3 nucleotides read TGTGCCAGCAGCGACGATGGGGGCTGGACCCAGTACTTC.

The gene calls are TRBV9 and TRBJ1-2, with 8 bases identical to TRBD1. V was clipped by 3 bases and J by 3 bases; unmatched bases: 4. The length of the CDR3 is 14 residues. Germline CDR1 SGDLS, CDR2 YYNGEE. CDR3 in DNA: TGTGCCAGCAGCGAGACAGGGGCGGACTATGGCTACACCTTC. Encoded protein: CASSETGADYGYTF.

Of note for this clonotype: The missing conserved phenylalanine or tryptophan at the end of this CDR3 makes a read error likely. Because the CDR3's place on the DNA is in doubt, the DNA is left out and the CDR3 is given as listed by TCRdb. V gene TRBV7-6 combines with J gene TRBJ2-7; TRBD2, as called in the table, went unchecked against the DNA. The germline gives CDR1 SGHVS, CDR2 FNYEAQ. Ends included, the CDR3 has 9 residues. The CDR3 is CASSFSLAG.

This clonotype was seen many times. V usage is TRBV5-1 and J usage is TRBJ2-7; the D gene is possibly TRBD1 (6 bases). In germline, CDR1 is SGHRS, CDR2 YFSETQ. V shed 4 bases and J shed 2 bases, with 10 bases lying between them. The CDR3 runs 13 residues. In nucleotides, the CDR3 is TGCGCCAGCAGCCCACAGGGCACCTACGAGCAGTACTTC. Residues: CASSPQGTYEQYF.

This clonotype was observed at least ten times. The rearrangement joins TRBV7-9 to TRBJ1-2, with D tentatively TRBD1 (5 bases). The V and J ends lost 10 bases and 8 bases respectively, with 26 bases between them. The CDR3 has 15 amino acids. Germline values: CDR1 SEHNR, CDR2 FQNEAQ (reference sequence). The CDR3: CANQLLQGPSGGYTF. CDR3 DNA: TGTGCCAACCAGCTTCTCCAGGGACCAAGTGGCGGCTACACCTTC.

In this sample, this clonotype turned up a few times. The chain carries TRBV5-1 and TRBJ1-2; 10 bases line up with TRBD1. The CDR3 covers 16 residues. CDR1 SGHRS and CDR2 YFSETQ come from the germline V gene. V lost 0 bases and J lost 6; bases outside the gene matches: 8. For the CDR3, the DNA is TGCGCCAGCAGCTTGGCCGAGACAGGGGGCGCGGATGGCTACACCTTC. Amino acid sequence: CASSLAETGGADGYTF. The entire variable domain, with the rest obtained from reference TRBV5-1 and TRBJ1-2, is as follows: KAGVTQTPRYLIKTRGQQVTLSCSPISGHRSVSWYQQTPGQGLQFLFEYFSETQRNKGNFPGRFSGRQFSNSRSEMNVSTLELGDSALYLCASSLAETGGADGYTFGSGTRLTVV.

This clonotype was counted at least ten times. The genes are TRBV5-1 and TRBJ2-2, with 9 bases identical to TRBD1. In germline, CDR1 is SGHRS, CDR2 YFSETQ. The CDR3 is made up of 16 amino acids. Unmatched junction bases numbered 2, after V lost 2 bases and J lost 0 bases. The CDR3, as DNA: TGCGCCAGCAGCTTTGGGGACAGGGCGAACACCGGGGAGCTGTTTTTT. This encodes CASSFGDRANTGELFF.

The V and J genes are TRBV7-9 and TRBJ2-5; a weak D match, TRBD2 (7 bases). The V gene lost 7 bases and the J gene lost 4 bases, with 16 bases spanning the gap. CDR3 length: 14 amino acids. The germline V gene encodes CDR1 SEHNR and CDR2 FQNEAQ (reference sequence). For the CDR3, the DNA is TGTGCCAGCACGCAGGGAGGGGGAGGAGAGACCCAGTACTTC. The encoded protein is CASTQGGGGETQYF.

The V and J genes are TRBV5-1 and TRBJ2-5; 15 bases agree with TRBD2. J gave up 1 base and V 7 bases, and 8 bases lay outside the gene matches. CDR3 length: 17 residues. Germline V gene sequence: CDR1 SGHRS, CDR2 YFSETQ. CDR3 nucleotides: TGCGCCAGCGACCCAGGACTAGCGGGGGGGGCCCAAGAGACCCAGTACTTC. Its translation is CASDPGLAGGAQETQYF.

With regard to this clonotype: A much larger clone differs from this one at a single base, so this may be a read error. The rearrangement uses TRBV7-9 and TRBJ1-1; D is perhaps TRBD1 (5 bases). In germline, CDR1 is SEHNR, CDR2 FQNEAQ (reference sequence). CDR3 length: 14 amino acids. CDR3 coding DNA: TGTGCCAGCAGCCCCCTTAGGGGTTGGGCTGAAGCTTCCTTT. Its protein product is CASSPLRGWAEASF.

This chain uses TRBV9 with TRBJ1-6; TRBD1 might be the D (6 bases). The germline V and J ends were trimmed by 4 bases and 13 bases, with 9 bases remaining between them. This CDR3 is 11 amino acids long. Germline CDR1 is SGDLS and CDR2 is YYNGEE. CDR3: CASSQGGPLHF. The DNA of the CDR3 is TGTGCCAGCAGCCAAGGGGGTCCCCTCCACTTT. Looking up the rest from reference TRBV9 and TRBJ1-6 gives the full variable domain: DSGVTQTPKHLITATGQRVTLRCSPRSGDLSVYWYQQSLDQGLQFLIQYYNGEERAKGNILERFSAQQFPDLHSELNLSSLELGDSALYFCASSQGGPLHFGNGTRLTVT.

V is TRBV20-1 and J is TRBJ2-5; D might be TRBD1 (5 bases). The CDR3 consists of 14 residues. Looked up from germline, CDR1 is DFQATT and CDR2 is SNEGSKA (reference sequence). With 6 bases removed from V and 5 bases from J, the gap between germline ends came to 19 bases. CDR3 loop: CSAAWGRVQETQYF. For the CDR3, the DNA is TGCAGTGCAGCCTGGGGCAGGGTCCAGGAGACCCAGTACTTC.

V usage is TRBV10-3 and J usage is TRBJ2-7; no reliable D call. The ends were cut back, 3 bases at V and 7 bases at J, with 13 bases in the middle. The CDR3 covers 13 residues. Germline CDR1 reads ENHRY; CDR2 reads SYGVKD. CDR3 DNA: TGTGCCATCAGTGAAACAGCAGGTGTGGAGCAGTACTTC. Its protein product is CAISETAGVEQYF.

The CDR3 DNA reads TGTGCCAGCATCGGGGGGCCGAATTCACCCCTCCACTTT. Amino acids: CASIGGPNSPLHF. The V gene is TRBV2, the J gene TRBJ1-6, with TRBD1 as a possible D gene (6 bases). CDR3 size: 13 residues. Germline CDR1 and CDR2: SNHLY and FYNNEI. Trimming cost V 7 bases and J 7 bases, with 11 bases left between them.

This clonotype has a count of ten or more. This rearrangement joins TRBV6-1 to TRBJ1-2; a possible D gene is TRBD1 (6 bases). Between the trimmed V and J ends, which lost 0 bases and 4 bases, there was a span of 12 bases. The CDR3 covers 15 residues. Germline V lookup: CDR1 MNHNS, CDR2 SASEGT. In DNA, the CDR3 is TGTGCCAGCAGTGAAGCTGCCCAGGGGCTCTATGGCTACACCTTC. Its translation: CASSEAAQGLYGYTF.

In the case of this clonotype: In this CDR3 the conserved last residue, phenylalanine or tryptophan, is missing, so a read error is likely. It is unclear where the CDR3 begins or ends on the DNA, so no DNA is shown, and the CDR3 is as TCRdb lists it. The chain employs TRBV7-2 and TRBJ1-1; TRBD1, the table's D call, lacks a check against the DNA. The CDR3 is 12 residues long, ends included. Germline V gives CDR1 SGHTA, CDR2 FQGNSA. The CDR3 spells CASIKDRDRGPY.

Only a few counts were recorded for this clonotype. The V and J genes are TRBV6-1 and TRBJ1-2, with D possibly being TRBD1 (6 bases). V was cut by 5 bases and J by 1 base, with 17 bases left in between. Germline lookup yields CDR1 MNHNS and CDR2 SASEGT. The CDR3 sequence is 16 residues long. The CDR3, as DNA: TGTGCCAGCAGTTGGGGGGCCCAAATGATTAACTATGGCTACACCTTC. As protein: CASSWGAQMINYGYTF.

This clonotype was counted a few times. The rearrangement joins TRBV9 to TRBJ2-7, with D unclear. CDR1 is SGDLS and CDR2 is YYNGEE in the germline V gene. V lost 2 bases and J lost 6, with 12 bases in between. The CDR3 runs to 13 residues. The CDR3 DNA is TGTGCCAGCAGCGTGAGCCACGGCAGCGAGCAGTACTTC. The encoded protein is CASSVSHGSEQYF.

The V gene is TRBV13, the J gene TRBJ1-1; D not certain. The CDR3 has 14 amino acids. Trimming stripped 6 bases from V and 0 bases from J, with 11 bases between. Looked up from germline, CDR1 is PRHDT and CDR2 is FYEKMQ (reference sequence). The CDR3, as DNA: TGTGCCAGCAGAGAAGCGGGTCTGAACACTGAAGCTTTCTTT. Its translation is CASREAGLNTEAFF.

The gene calls are TRBV7-2 and TRBJ1-2; D gene unclear. Germline values: CDR1 SGHTA, CDR2 FQGNSA. V shed 3 bases and J shed 1 base, with 12 bases lying between them. The length of the CDR3 is 15 residues. The CDR3 here is CASSFGPTDNYGYTF. CDR3 sequence (DNA): TGTGCCAGCAGCTTTGGGCCAACGGATAACTATGGCTACACCTTC.

Concerning this clonotype itself: Given the absence of the conserved phenylalanine or tryptophan at the CDR3 end, a read error is likely. Because the CDR3's place on the DNA is in doubt, the DNA is left out and the CDR3 is given as listed by TCRdb. The chain links TRBV2 to TRBJ1-2. From germline, CDR1 is SNHLY and CDR2 FYNNEI. The CDR3 contains 9 residues when both ends are counted. The CDR3 loop is CASSGGDTY.